The sequence of this TCR beta chain was determined in a study of T cell repertoires in cytomegalovirus infection. Study-level information: Public TCR beta signatures provided an indication of both CMV infection and a matching HLA type. General study findings and limits: Cumulative public TCR beta family frequency identified CMV carriers with the relevant HLA. The ex vivo response was dominated by HLA-C-restricted CMV-specific TCR beta clonotypes.

Germline values: CDR1 MNHEY, CDR2 SMNVEV (reference sequence). With V trimmed by 2 bases and J by 5 bases, 3 bases remained unmatched. This CDR3 is built from 14 residues. TCRdb called the reads again in MiXCR, with one record for every CDR3 protein. The sample comprises about 180,000 distinct CDR3 sequences, 13% to 15% of which are singletons, and 27% rests with the top ten. Remarks on this clonotype: The target antigen is unknown.

Sequencing was done on a sample of PBMCs. The chain joins TRBV27 to TRBJ2-1; 7 bases map to TRBD1. The source of this sequence is a human donor in good health (CMV status not recorded). Some clones in this sample may be carry-over from other donors' samples. The CDR3 nucleotides read TGTGCCAGCAGTTTACGACAGGGTCACAATGAGCAGTTCTTC. It translates to CASSLRQGHNEQFF.